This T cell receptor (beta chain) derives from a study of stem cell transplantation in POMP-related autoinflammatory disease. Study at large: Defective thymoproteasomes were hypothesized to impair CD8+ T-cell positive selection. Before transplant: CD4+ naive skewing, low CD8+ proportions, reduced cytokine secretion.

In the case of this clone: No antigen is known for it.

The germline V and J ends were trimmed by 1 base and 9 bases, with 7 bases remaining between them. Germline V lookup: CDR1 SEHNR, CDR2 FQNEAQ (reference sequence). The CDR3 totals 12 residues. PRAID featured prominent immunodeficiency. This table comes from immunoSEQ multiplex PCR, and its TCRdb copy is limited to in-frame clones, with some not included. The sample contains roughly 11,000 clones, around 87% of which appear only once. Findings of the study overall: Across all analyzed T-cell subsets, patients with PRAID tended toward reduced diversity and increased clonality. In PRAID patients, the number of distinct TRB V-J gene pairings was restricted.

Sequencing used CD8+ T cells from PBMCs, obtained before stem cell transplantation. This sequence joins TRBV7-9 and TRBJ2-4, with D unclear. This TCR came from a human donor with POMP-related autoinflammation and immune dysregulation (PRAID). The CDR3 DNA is TGTGCCAGCAGCTTAGATAGTGCCATTCAGTACTTC. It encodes CASSLDSAIQYF. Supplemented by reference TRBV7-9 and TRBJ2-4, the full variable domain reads DTGVSQNPRHKITKRGQNVTFRCDPISEHNRLYWYRQTLGQGPEFLTYFQNEAQLEKSRLLSDRFSAERPKGSFSTLEIQRTEQGDSAMYLCASSLDSAIQYFGAGTRLSVL.